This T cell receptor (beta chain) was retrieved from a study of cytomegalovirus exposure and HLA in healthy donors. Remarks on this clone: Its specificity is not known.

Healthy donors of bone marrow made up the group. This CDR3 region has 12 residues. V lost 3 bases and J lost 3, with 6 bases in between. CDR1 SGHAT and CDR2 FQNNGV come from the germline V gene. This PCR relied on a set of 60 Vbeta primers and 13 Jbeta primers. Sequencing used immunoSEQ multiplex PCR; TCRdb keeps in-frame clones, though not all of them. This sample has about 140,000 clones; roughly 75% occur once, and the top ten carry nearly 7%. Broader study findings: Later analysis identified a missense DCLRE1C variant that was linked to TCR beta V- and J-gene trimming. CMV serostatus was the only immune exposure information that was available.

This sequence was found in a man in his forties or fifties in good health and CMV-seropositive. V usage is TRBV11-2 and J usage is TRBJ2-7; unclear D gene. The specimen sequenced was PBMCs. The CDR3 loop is CASSFNGYEQYF. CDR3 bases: TGTGCCAGCAGCTTCAACGGCTACGAGCAGTACTTC.